The clone carrying this T cell receptor beta chain has a count of ten or more. Drawing of peripheral blood yielded ten milliliters from each donor. The data are from a study of blood T cells in healthy people across ages. The CDR3 loop spans 15 amino acids. V was cut by 1 base and J by 2 bases, with 10 bases left in between. The authors ran a second PCR of roughly 6 to 12 cycles using a sample-barcoded 5' primer and a J-beta primer mix. Every single cDNA molecule received a tag from a template-switch adaptor with 12 random nucleotides. In TCRdb, the 5' RACE reads were re-called with MiXCR into one record per CDR3 protein. The sample yields around 870,000 distinct CDR3 sequences, roughly 26% seen once.

J is TRBJ2-3 and V is TRBV12-3 or TRBV12-4; tentatively, D is TRBD1 (6 bases). This sequence was found in a woman older than 75 in good health. Source material: blood. The CDR3 coding sequence is TGTGCCAGCAGTTTAGTACAGGGAGACACAGATACGCAGTATTTT. It yields the protein CASSLVQGDTDTQYF.